These 29 T cell receptor beta chains share one sample of origin, sequenced in a study of T-cell reconstitution after alpha-beta-depleted transplantation in children. A library of TCRbeta sequences, prepared with unique molecular identifiers, was generated. TCRdb processed the PCR reads anew with MiXCR; each CDR3 protein has one entry. Altogether some 240,000 distinct CDR3 sequences are present, 9.7% being singletons, with the ten largest covering 5% to 5.5%. The source material was PBMCs from the stem cell graft donor, sampled from the stem cell graft. Source of these receptors: a human donor who donated a stem cell graft to a child with SCID.

This clonotype was counted ten times or more. The rearrangement uses TRBV10-3 and TRBJ2-7; the D is unclear. Germline-derived CDR1 and CDR2 are ENHRY and SYGVKD. Trimming took 8 bases from V and 2 from J, leaving 10 bases between them. There are 12 residues in the CDR3. This CDR3 reads CAIGQATYEQYF. The CDR3 bases are TGTGCCATCGGCCAGGCGACCTACGAGCAGTACTTC.

This clonotype was observed at least ten times. This sequence joins TRBV28 and TRBJ1-4, with D unclear. CDR3 length: 17 residues. The V end lost 5 bases, the J end lost 0 bases, and 16 bases lay between the germline ends. Germline assignment: CDR1 MDHEN and CDR2 SYDVKM. The CDR3 protein is CASSLTWTDPTNEKLFF. The CDR3 nucleotides read TGTGCCAGCAGTCTCACGTGGACTGATCCAACTAATGAAAAACTGTTTTTT.

In its sample, this clonotype was seen many times. The chain combines TRBV4-1 with TRBJ1-1; D gene ambiguous. The V gene lost 4 bases and the J gene lost 1 base, with 10 bases spanning the gap. CDR1 MGHRA and CDR2 YSYEKL come from the germline V gene. The CDR3 consists of 14 residues. CDR3 sequence: CASSRRSANTEAFF. The CDR3 bases are TGCGCCAGCAGCCGACGATCGGCGAACACTGAAGCTTTCTTT.

This clonotype was detected many times. The chain links TRBV18 to TRBJ1-5; D might be TRBD1 (5 bases). The CDR3 is 15 amino acids. The V end was cut by 3 bases, the J end by 6 bases, with 15 bases between. CDR1 and CDR2 (germline): KGHSH, LQKENI. In DNA form, the CDR3 reads TGTGCCAGCTCACCGGACAAATCCGTTCCTCAGCCCCAGCATTTT. Protein product: CASSPDKSVPQPQHF.

This clonotype was recorded at least ten times. This rearrangement joins TRBV7-2 to TRBJ2-6; D uncertain. This CDR3 region has 15 residues. Trimming removed 5 bases from V and 0 bases from J, with 8 bases in between. Germline loops: CDR1 SGHTA, CDR2 FQGNSA. The DNA of the CDR3 is TGTGCCAGCAGCCCCCTATACTCTGGGGCCAACGTCCTGACTTTC. Encoded protein: CASSPLYSGANVLTF.

This clonotype appeared a few times. The chain couples TRBV4-1 to TRBJ1-2; TRBD1 matches at 9 bases. V dropped 0 bases and J dropped 8; count of bases not matched to a gene: 7. The CDR3 has 15 residues. Looked up from germline, CDR1 is MGHRA and CDR2 is YSYEKL. The CDR3 region is CASSQEWTGEEGYTF. DNA of the CDR3: TGCGCCAGCAGCCAAGAATGGACAGGGGAGGAAGGCTACACCTTC.

In its sample, this clonotype was seen many times. The chain combines TRBV15 with TRBJ1-1; D is unclear. The ends were cut back, 0 bases at V and 8 bases at J, with 10 bases in the middle. Germline CDR1 LNHNV, CDR2 YYDKDF (reference sequence). The CDR3 totals 13 residues. The chain's CDR3 is CATSRDQWREAFF. DNA of the CDR3: TGTGCCACCAGCAGAGATCAATGGAGGGAAGCTTTCTTT.

There are many counts of this clonotype. The rearrangement links TRBV6-1 to TRBJ2-5; no clear D. The length of the CDR3 is 10 residues. Trimming left V 4 bases short and J 4 bases short, with 1 base between. Germline CDR1 MNHNS, CDR2 SASEGT. The DNA for the CDR3 is TGTGCCAGCAGTGCAGAGACCCAGTACTTC. Residues: CASSAETQYF.

The V and J genes are TRBV5-1 and TRBJ1-2, with 9 bases aligning to TRBD1. The CDR3 consists of 16 residues. The germline gives CDR1 SGHRS, CDR2 YFSETQ. The V and J ends lost 4 bases and 4 bases, in that order; junction bases with no gene match: 11. The CDR3 coding sequence is TGCGCCAGCAGCAATTACGGGACAGGGAGTTCCTATGGCTACACCTTC. As protein: CASSNYGTGSSYGYTF.

Worth noting for this clonotype: A single base separates this from a much larger clone, so it may be a read error. J is TRBJ2-2 and V is TRBV5-1; D is unresolved. Germline V CDR1 and CDR2: SGHRS, YFSETQ. The CDR3 covers 17 residues. The CDR3 DNA reads as TGCGCCAACAGCACCCGGAAGGGCACCCCGAACACCGGGGAGCTGTTTTTT. It translates to CANSTRKGTPNTGELFF.

Points on this clonotype: One end of the junction is discordant with germline, which a read error may explain. The chain is built from TRBV11-2 and TRBJ1-2, with 8 bases aligning to TRBD1. The CDR3 covers 13 residues. From germline, CDR1 is SGHAT and CDR2 FQNNGV. CDR3 sequence reads: CASSLDRDYGDTF. The CDR3 DNA reads TGTGCCAGCAGCTTGGACAGGGACTATGGCGACACCTTC.

Points on this clonotype: One base away lies a much larger clone, so this may be a sequencing read error. The chain recombines TRBV5-6 with TRBJ2-1, with D possibly TRBD1 on 5 matching bases. Germline CDR1 reads SGHDT; CDR2 reads YYEEEE. V lost 9 bases and J lost 2, with 18 bases in between. CDR3 size: 15 residues. The CDR3 DNA follows: TGTGCCACCGGTAAGACAGAGACTGCCTACAATGAGCAGTTCTTC. Translating it yields CATGKTETAYNEQFF.

This clonotype was detected only once. A much bigger clone sits one base away, suggesting this may be a read error. The genes are TRBV7-8 and TRBJ1-1; weak D call: TRBD1 (5 bases). This CDR3 region has 16 residues. Germline V gene lookup returns CDR1 SGHVS and CDR2 FQNEAQ. CDR3 nucleotides: TGTGCCAGCAGCTTAGGAGGCAGGGTATCGAACACTGGAGCTTTCTTT. Its translation: CASSLGGRVSNTGAFF.

This clonotype was observed at least ten times. The chain's CDR3 is CASTRAPDEKLFF. Written as DNA, the CDR3 is TGTGCCAGCACCAGGGCGCCCGATGAAAAACTGTTTTTT. V usage is TRBV12-3 or TRBV12-4 and J usage is TRBJ1-4, with a weak D call TRBD1 (5 bases). This CDR3 has 13 residues. V lost 7 bases and J 6 bases, leaving 12 bases between the germline ends.

This clonotype was detected many times. The chain employs TRBV7-6 and TRBJ1-2; D is possibly TRBD1 (6 bases). V shed 3 bases and J shed 4 bases, with 12 bases lying between them. CDR1 is SGHVS and CDR2 is FNYEAQ in the germline V gene. The CDR3 spans 14 residues. The chain's CDR3 is CASSFNRVGYGYTF. Here the CDR3 DNA reads TGTGCCAGCAGCTTTAACAGGGTCGGCTATGGCTACACCTTC.

This clonotype was counted many times. The chain joins TRBV20-1 to TRBJ2-3; D is perhaps TRBD1 (5 bases). The ends were cut back, 3 bases at V and 1 base at J, with 14 bases in the middle. Germline V gene lookup returns CDR1 DFQATT and CDR2 SNEGSKA (reference sequence). CDR3 length: 15 amino acids. The CDR3 sequence: CSARWVARGTDTQYF. In DNA, the CDR3 is TGCAGTGCTAGGTGGGTGGCCAGGGGCACAGATACGCAGTATTTT.

In this sample, this clonotype turned up many times. The J gene is TRBJ1-6, the V gene TRBV5-4; TRBD1 matches 9 bases. V shed 0 bases and J 5 bases; nucleotides not matched to a gene: 3. The CDR3 runs 16 residues. CDR1 and CDR2 (germline): SGHNT, YYREEE (reference sequence). In DNA, the CDR3 is TGTGCCAGCAGCTTGGTCGGGACAGGGAATAATTCACCCCTCCACTTT. It specifies CASSLVGTGNNSPLHF.

This clonotype was counted many times. The V and J genes are TRBV5-1 and TRBJ1-5, with 8 bases identical to TRBD1. The CDR3 has 15 amino acids. Trimming cost V 4 bases and J 2 bases; bases outside gene matches: 5. Germline-derived CDR1 and CDR2 are SGHRS and YFSETQ. CDR3: CASSDGQGGNQPQHF. The CDR3 region has the DNA TGCGCCAGCAGCGACGGACAGGGCGGCAATCAGCCCCAGCATTTT.

This clonotype was detected many times. CDR3 sequence reads: CSARRLTENSPLHF. DNA of the CDR3: TGCAGTGCTAGACGGTTGACAGAAAATTCACCCCTCCACTTT. The J gene is TRBJ1-6, the V gene TRBV20-1, with D possibly being TRBD1 (5 bases). V lost 2 bases to trimming and J lost 7 bases, with 12 bases between them. CDR3 size: 14 residues. Germline CDR1 and CDR2: DFQATT and SNEGSKA (reference sequence).

This clonotype was recorded many times. This chain connects TRBV3-1 to TRBJ2-1; D is tentatively TRBD1 or TRBD2 (5 bases each). This CDR3 spans 15 amino acids. The germline gives CDR1 LGHDT, CDR2 YNNKEL (reference sequence). The V gene lost 3 bases and the J gene lost 6 bases, with 15 bases spanning the gap. The CDR3 sequence is CASSQYGTSLNEQFF. In DNA, the CDR3 is TGTGCCAGCAGCCAGTACGGGACGTCCCTCAATGAGCAGTTCTTC.

This clonotype has only a few counts. The gene calls are TRBV20-1 and TRBJ1-2, with D uncertain. Germline lookup yields CDR1 DFQATT and CDR2 SNEGSKA (reference sequence). Between the trimmed V and J ends, which lost 3 bases and 10 bases, there was a span of 15 bases. The CDR3 contains 12 residues. CDR3 residues: CSASSRGSYYTF. CDR3 DNA sequence: TGCAGTGCTAGTAGCCGGGGATCCTACTACACCTTC.

This clonotype was seen many times. This chain uses TRBV11-1 with TRBJ2-5; D is possibly TRBD1 (6 bases). CDR1 SGHAT and CDR2 FQDESV come from the germline V gene (reference sequence). V was clipped by 0 bases and J by 6 bases, with 11 bases between them. The CDR3 loop spans 14 amino acids. The CDR3 region has the DNA TGTGCCAGCAGCTTAGCGGTCAGGGGAAAGACCCAGTACTTC. Translated, it gives CASSLAVRGKTQYF.

This clonotype has at least ten counts. CDR3 sequence reads: CASSLSPLGTEAFF. CDR3 bases: TGTGCCAGCAGTTTATCTCCTCTCGGGACTGAAGCTTTCTTT. This chain links TRBV12-3 or TRBV12-4 with TRBJ1-1, with no clear D. Deletions cut 2 bases from V and 5 bases from J, with 12 bases between. This CDR3 contains 14 residues.

This clonotype was seen at least ten times. The chain couples TRBV20-1 to TRBJ1-5; D gene uncertain. In germline, CDR1 is DFQATT, CDR2 SNEGSKA (reference sequence). Trimming cost V 3 bases and J 5 bases, with 11 bases left between them. This CDR3 has 13 residues. The CDR3 region is CSARATGDQPQHF. CDR3 sequence (DNA): TGCAGTGCTAGGGCCACCGGGGATCAGCCCCAGCATTTT.

A few counts support this clonotype. The chain links TRBV7-8 to TRBJ1-1; TRBD1 is a possible D gene (5 bases). Trimming took off 5 bases at V and 1 base at J, with 11 bases between the two ends. Germline lookup yields CDR1 SGHVS and CDR2 FQNEAQ. The CDR3 spans 14 residues. The CDR3 loop reads CASSHGTGNTEAFF. CDR3 DNA: TGTGCCAGCAGCCACGGGACGGGGAACACTGAAGCTTTCTTT.

This clonotype was detected ten times or more. The chain employs TRBV5-1 and TRBJ1-4; TRBD1 might be the D (5 bases). The CDR3 consists of 17 residues. V was pared by 3 bases and J by 3 bases, with 18 bases between. CDR1 and CDR2 from the germline V gene are SGHRS and YFSETQ. The CDR3 DNA is TGCGCCAGCAGCTCCGTCTCCGTGAGGGGCGCTAATGAAAAACTGTTTTTT. It codes for CASSSVSVRGANEKLFF.

This clonotype was picked up many times. This rearrangement joins TRBV20-1 to TRBJ1-2; a weak D match, TRBD1 (6 bases). V was clipped by 0 bases and J by 5 bases, with 16 bases between them. The CDR3 covers 15 residues. Germline loops: CDR1 DFQATT, CDR2 SNEGSKA (reference sequence). CDR3 sequence reads: CSARDLGGGRYGYTF. CDR3 coding DNA: TGCAGTGCTAGAGATCTCGGGGGGGGCAGATATGGCTACACCTTC.

This clonotype was picked up many times. The rearrangement uses TRBV7-6 and TRBJ2-3, with unresolved D. From germline, CDR1 is SGHVS and CDR2 FNYEAQ. Trimming left V 2 bases short and J 0 bases short, with 18 bases between. The CDR3 has 18 amino acids. CDR3 sequence reads: CASSLSDHFDSSTDTQYF. DNA of the CDR3: TGTGCCAGCAGCTTAAGTGATCACTTCGATTCTAGCACAGATACGCAGTATTTT.

In its sample, this clonotype was seen many times. The J gene is TRBJ1-3, the V gene TRBV20-1; 9 nucleotides line up with TRBD1. After removal of 6 bases from V and 6 bases from J, the junction contained 6 bases not matched to a gene. The CDR3 totals 13 residues. Germline CDR1 reads DFQATT; CDR2 reads SNEGSKA (reference sequence). The chain's CDR3 is CSAGTGSENTIYF. The CDR3 DNA reads TGCAGTGCGGGGACAGGGTCAGAAAACACCATATATTTT.